These 19 T cell receptor beta chains came from one sample sequenced in a study of patients and donors after allogeneic stem cell transplantation. TCRdb reprocessed the RT-PCR reads with MiXCR, giving one entry per CDR3 protein. This sample has about 960,000 distinct CDR3 sequences; about a sixth occur once, and the top ten carry 5% to 6.5%. The sequencing input was blood, either unsorted or a sorted T cell fraction (not recorded which). Receptors originate from a human donor who was either an allogeneic HSCT recipient or a stem cell or donor lymphocyte infusion donor (not recorded which). It is not recorded whose cells these are; they may come from a transplant donor.

This chain links TRBV28 with TRBJ2-1; 7 bases agree with TRBD1. The CDR3 contains 15 residues. Losses at the gene ends were 3 bases for V and 5 bases for J; bases not matched to a gene: 7. Germline lookup yields CDR1 MDHEN and CDR2 SYDVKM. The CDR3 coding sequence is TGTGCCAGCAGTTTCGTCAGGGGGTTACACAATGAGCAGTTCTTC. As protein: CASSFVRGLHNEQFF.

The gene calls are TRBV7-9 and TRBJ1-1; D not certain. The CDR3 has 14 residues. V lost 3 bases and J 6 bases, leaving 14 bases between the germline ends. The germline V gene has CDR1 SEHNR and CDR2 FQNEAQ (reference sequence). CDR3 amino acids: CASSFEVMSPEAFF. The CDR3 coding sequence is TGTGCCAGCAGCTTCGAAGTTATGTCACCTGAAGCTTTCTTT.

CDR3 bases: TGCGCCAGCAGCTTTAGACAGGGACGCGGTAACTCCTACAATGAGCAGTTCTTC. It translates to CASSFRQGRGNSYNEQFF. This chain links TRBV5-1 with TRBJ2-1, with TRBD1 matching over 7 bases. Germline CDR1 SGHRS, CDR2 YFSETQ. V was clipped by 2 bases and J by 0 bases; unmatched bases: 11. The CDR3 is 18 amino acids.

This clonotype turned up a few times. The rearrangement links TRBV7-8 to TRBJ1-1; D possibly corresponds to TRBD1 (6 bases). Trimming stripped 5 bases from V and 0 bases from J, with 13 bases between. CDR3 length: 15 amino acids. Germline V gene data show CDR1 as SGHVS and CDR2 as FQNEAQ. The CDR3: CASSAQGLVNTEAFF. The DNA for the CDR3 is TGTGCCAGCAGCGCCCAGGGGTTGGTGAACACTGAAGCTTTCTTT.

This clonotype was seen more than once but under ten times. CDR3 in amino acids: CASSLRLVNTEAFF. DNA for the CDR3: TGTGCCAGCAGCTTACGACTCGTGAACACTGAAGCTTTCTTT. V usage is TRBV11-2 and J usage is TRBJ1-1; D not certain. Germline V gene sequence: CDR1 SGHAT, CDR2 FQNNGV. This CDR3 is built from 14 residues. V lost 2 bases, J lost 0 bases, and 7 bases lay in between.

The CDR3 reads CASSQDRTGGDYGYTF. The DNA of the CDR3 is TGCGCCAGCAGCCAAGATAGGACAGGAGGTGACTATGGCTACACCTTC. The V call is TRBV4-1, the J call TRBJ1-2, with TRBD1 identical over 7 bases. The CDR3 contains 16 residues. CDR1 is MGHRA and CDR2 is YSYEKL in the germline V gene. Trimming took 0 bases from V and 3 from J; bases not matched to a gene: 7.

At least ten counts were recorded for this clonotype. The V and J genes are TRBV12-3 or TRBV12-4 and TRBJ2-3; 7 bases line up with TRBD2. Trimming took 7 bases from V and 2 from J; bases not matched to a gene: 18. The length of the CDR3 is 18 residues. Here the CDR3 DNA reads TGTGCCAGCATCCCCCAGAGGGACTATCAGACTTTCACAGATACGCAGTATTTT. Translating gives CASIPQRDYQTFTDTQYF.

V gene TRBV5-1 combines with J gene TRBJ2-5; 9 bases align to TRBD1. The V segment lost 4 bases and the J segment 5 bases; nucleotides outside the gene matches: 9. The CDR3 length is 15 residues. Germline loops: CDR1 SGHRS, CDR2 YFSETQ. CDR3 sequence reads: CASSTRTGAGETQYF. CDR3 nucleotide sequence: TGCGCCAGCAGCACCCGGACAGGGGCGGGGGAGACCCAGTACTTC.

The sample holds a few counts of this clonotype. The chain employs TRBV6-5 and TRBJ2-7; D call uncertain. This CDR3 has 14 amino acids. The germline V and J ends were trimmed by 0 bases and 2 bases, with 8 bases remaining between them. The germline V gene has CDR1 MNHEY and CDR2 SVGAGI. CDR3 DNA sequence: TGTGCCAGCAGTTACTCGCCCCGAGCCTACGAGCAGTACTTC. This encodes CASSYSPRAYEQYF.

This clonotype was seen a few times. J is TRBJ2-7 and V is TRBV20-1; a possible D gene is TRBD1 (6 bases). This CDR3 spans 16 amino acids. The germline V and J ends were trimmed by 0 bases and 2 bases, with 17 bases remaining between them. From germline, CDR1 is DFQATT and CDR2 SNEGSKA (reference sequence). The DNA for the CDR3 is TGCAGTGCTAGAGATGGAGCCTGGGGGCTAGCCTACGAGCAGTACTTC. Translated: CSARDGAWGLAYEQYF.

This clonotype was counted between two and nine times. The J gene is TRBJ1-2, the V gene TRBV27, with D perhaps TRBD1 (6 bases). The germline gives CDR1 MNHEY, CDR2 SMNVEV (reference sequence). This CDR3 contains 15 residues. V lost 8 bases to trimming and J lost 4 bases, with 20 bases between them. CDR3 amino acids: CASWDPQGVTYGYTF. CDR3 coding DNA: TGTGCCAGCTGGGATCCACAGGGTGTCACCTATGGCTACACCTTC.

The sample holds a few counts of this clonotype. This chain joins TRBV15 and TRBJ2-5, with TRBD2 matching 8 bases. V was clipped by 0 bases and J by 5 bases; unmatched bases: 14. The germline gives CDR1 LNHNV, CDR2 YYDKDF (reference sequence). The CDR3 length is 18 residues. CDR3 nucleotides: TGTGCCACCAGCAGAGATAGTTTTCGGGGGGGAAGGGAGGAGACCCAGTACTTC. As protein: CATSRDSFRGGREETQYF.

The chain is built from TRBV20-1 and TRBJ1-1, with TRBD1 matching over 9 bases. The ends lost 5 bases at V and 2 bases at J; junction bases unmatched: 12. Germline loops: CDR1 DFQATT, CDR2 SNEGSKA (reference sequence). The CDR3 extends over 16 amino acids. The CDR3 sequence is CSAFSSGTGLNTEAFF. DNA for the CDR3: TGCAGTGCTTTTTCCTCCGGGACAGGGTTAAACACTGAAGCTTTCTTT.

The chain couples TRBV5-3 to TRBJ1-5; D is unclear. TRBV5-3 is marked as an open reading frame, function uncertain. Trimming removed 5 bases at V and 8 bases at J, with 23 bases between. The CDR3 sequence is 16 residues long. For the CDR3, the DNA is TGTGCCAGAAGATTTGGGAGGTTGGGGAGTTGGGAGCCCCAGCATTTT. Protein product: CARRFGRLGSWEPQHF.

The V call is TRBV5-1, the J call TRBJ1-4; tentatively, D is TRBD1 (6 bases). V shed 4 bases and J shed 5 bases, with 18 bases lying between them. The CDR3 loop spans 16 amino acids. In germline, CDR1 is SGHRS, CDR2 YFSETQ. Written as DNA, the CDR3 is TGCGCCAGCAGCCTCTTAGGGGGGAACCCAAATGAAAAACTGTTTTTT. It specifies CASSLLGGNPNEKLFF.

This clonotype was seen a few times. The chain recombines TRBV2 with TRBJ2-3, with D possibly TRBD1 on 5 matching bases. Germline loops: CDR1 SNHLY, CDR2 FYNNEI. The CDR3 covers 15 residues. Trimming cost V 7 bases and J 2 bases, with 16 bases left between them. Written as DNA, the CDR3 is TGTGCCAGCACCGAAGGGGTCTACCTCACAGATACGCAGTATTTT. This sequence encodes CASTEGVYLTDTQYF.

In this sample, this clonotype turned up many times. The V call is TRBV12-3 or TRBV12-4, the J call TRBJ2-1; TRBD2 agrees at 7 bases. V was clipped by 7 bases and J by 10 bases; unmatched bases: 13. The CDR3 spans 14 residues. The CDR3 here is CASTTSRGTEEQFF. The CDR3 DNA reads as TGTGCCAGCACGACTAGCCGAGGTACGGAGGAGCAGTTCTTC.

This clonotype came up many times. The V gene is TRBV29-1, the J gene TRBJ1-1; the D gene is possibly TRBD1 (5 bases). Deletions cut 4 bases from V and 3 bases from J, with 9 bases between. The germline CDR1 and CDR2 sequences are SQVTM and ANQGSEA. This CDR3 comprises 12 residues. The CDR3 here is CSVGRDDTEAFF. The CDR3 nucleotides are TGCAGCGTTGGCAGGGATGACACTGAAGCTTTCTTT.

This rearrangement joins TRBV2 to TRBJ1-4; 8 nucleotides line up with TRBD1. This CDR3 region has 15 residues. Germline CDR1 reads SNHLY; CDR2 reads FYNNEI. The J segment lost 4 bases and the V segment lost 4 bases, leaving 5 bases of the junction unmatched. CDR3 loop: CASSAGQGDNEKLFF. Here the CDR3 DNA reads TGTGCCAGCAGTGCCGGACAGGGCGATAATGAAAAACTGTTTTTT.